Shown below are 11 T cell receptor beta chains from a single sample sequenced in a study of shared clonotypes between healthy human individuals. Produced via immunoSEQ multiplex PCR; TCRdb's table is partial and in-frame only. The sample shows 950,000 to 1,100,000 clones, roughly 75% of them seen only once. Source material: memory CD4+ T cells sorted from blood. Subset here: CD45RA-negative fraction. All receptors come from a man aged 18 to 30 in good health.

This clone has a single count. The J gene is TRBJ2-4, the V gene TRBV29-1; D not resolved. The CDR3 has 13 amino acids. Germline V gene data show CDR1 as SQVTM and CDR2 as ANQGSEA. With 1 base removed from V and 6 bases from J, the gap between germline ends came to 10 bases. CDR3 protein: CSVEGVGRNIQYF. The DNA for the CDR3 is TGCAGCGTTGAAGGTGTAGGACGAAACATTCAGTACTTC. The full variable domain, in which reference TRBV29-1 and TRBJ2-4 provide the parts outside the CDR3, is SAVISQKPSRDICQRGTSLTIQCQVDSQVTMMFWYRQQPGQSLTLIATANQGSEATYESGFVIDKFPISRPNLTFSTLTVSNMSPEDSSIYLCSVEGVGRNIQYFGAGTRLSVL.

The chain joins TRBV11-2 to TRBJ2-3; 8 bases fit TRBD2. Germline V gene lookup returns CDR1 SGHAT and CDR2 FQNNGV. The CDR3 has 12 amino acids. V lost 4 bases and J lost 13; bases outside the gene matches: 7. The CDR3 protein is CASSSPGGPKYF. In DNA, the CDR3 is TGTGCCAGCAGCTCCCCGGGAGGGCCTAAGTATTTT.

DNA of the CDR3: TGTGCCAGCAGCGTAGCGGGAGTCACAGATACGCAGTATTTT. Its protein is CASSVAGVTDTQYF. The rearrangement links TRBV9 to TRBJ2-3; perhaps TRBD2 as D (6 bases). Germline CDR1 is SGDLS and CDR2 is YYNGEE. Trimming stripped 0 bases from V and 2 bases from J, with 7 bases between. The CDR3 runs 14 residues.

The chain combines TRBV5-6 with TRBJ1-1, with D unclear. This CDR3 is built from 14 residues. Germline V gene data show CDR1 as SGHDT and CDR2 as YYEEEE. The germline V and J ends were trimmed by 4 bases and 1 base, with 11 bases remaining between them. The CDR3 region has the DNA TGTGCCAGCAGCAAGAGGGCTCGGAACACTGAAGCTTTCTTT. This sequence encodes CASSKRARNTEAFF. The whole variable domain, filled in from reference TRBV5-6 and TRBJ1-1, reads DAGVTQSPTHLIKTRGQQVTLRCSPKSGHDTVSWYQQALGQGPQFIFQYYEEEERQRGNFPDRFSGHQFPNYSSELNVNALLLGDSALYLCASSKRARNTEAFFGQGTRLTVV.

This clone was observed a single time. The chain recombines TRBV5-4 with TRBJ2-4; TRBD1 matches 7 bases. Losses at the gene ends were 4 bases for V and 5 bases for J; bases not matched to a gene: 6. This CDR3 has 14 residues. Germline loops: CDR1 SGHNT, CDR2 YYREEE (reference sequence). This CDR3 is CASSGTVGENIQYF. DNA for the CDR3: TGTGCCAGCAGCGGGACAGTCGGAGAAAACATTCAGTACTTC.

This chain links TRBV15 with TRBJ1-1; 10 bases match TRBD1. The CDR3 is 15 residues long. The V segment lost 0 bases and the J segment 7 bases; nucleotides outside the gene matches: 5. Germline CDR1 is LNHNV and CDR2 is YYDKDF (reference sequence). The CDR3 loop is CATSRDLGQGYEAFF. The CDR3 region has the DNA TGTGCCACCAGCAGAGATCTGGGACAGGGGTATGAAGCTTTCTTT.

This clone has ten or more counts. The CDR3 DNA reads as TGTGCCTGGAATAGGGACAGGGGGCCCTACGAGCAGTACTTC. Protein: CAWNRDRGPYEQYF. The chain links TRBV30 to TRBJ2-7, with 12 nucleotides matching TRBD1. This CDR3 spans 14 amino acids. The V and J ends lost 4 bases and 2 bases, in that order; junction bases with no gene match: 3. Germline V gives CDR1 GTSNPN, CDR2 SVGIG (reference sequence).

With respect to this clone: This sample includes further DNA sequences coding for the same CDR3. The genes are TRBV5-5 and TRBJ1-1, with D hard to call. The length of the CDR3 is 14 residues. The germline V gene has CDR1 SGHKS and CDR2 YYEKEE (reference sequence). Trimming cost V 4 bases and J 0 bases, with 10 bases left between them. The CDR3 nucleotides are TGTGCCAGCAGCCTAAGCAGAGTGAACACTGAAGCTTTCTTT. It encodes CASSLSRVNTEAFF.

The V and J genes are TRBV6-1 and TRBJ2-1, with no clear D. The CDR3 loop spans 12 amino acids. Between the trimmed V and J ends, which lost 6 bases and 8 bases, there was a span of 11 bases. Germline lookup yields CDR1 MNHNS and CDR2 SASEGT. CDR3: CASRILRDEQFF. The CDR3 DNA reads TGTGCCAGCAGAATACTTAGGGATGAGCAGTTCTTC.

The chain carries TRBV19 and TRBJ1-4, with 8 bases that match TRBD1. Trimming cost V 5 bases and J 10 bases; bases outside gene matches: 9. In germline, CDR1 is LNHDA, CDR2 SQIVND (reference sequence). The CDR3 length is 14 residues. The chain's CDR3 is CASSGRDRTSKLFF. CDR3 nucleotides: TGTGCCAGTAGTGGCCGGGACAGGACATCAAAACTGTTTTTT.

The J gene is TRBJ2-2, the V gene TRBV7-2; tentative D call: TRBD2 (6 bases). Trimming took off 5 bases at V and 6 bases at J, with 16 bases between the two ends. The CDR3 totals 15 residues. CDR1 and CDR2 from the germline V gene are SGHTA and FQGNSA. Here the CDR3 reads CASSMGLSGAGELFF. The CDR3 bases are TGTGCCAGCAGCATGGGACTCTCCGGGGCCGGGGAGCTGTTTTTT. Full variable domain (missing parts from reference TRBV7-2 and TRBJ2-2): GAGVSQSPSNKVTEKGKDVELRCDPISGHTALYWYRQSLGQGLEFLIYFQGNSAPDKSGLPSDRFSAERTGGSVSTLTIQRTQQEDSAVYLCASSMGLSGAGELFFGEGSRLTVL.